This T cell receptor beta chain was sequenced in a study of T cells in tuberculosis. Overall study: Within 7 days of starting treatment, or before, PBMC were stored.

Indicated time point: new active TB diagnosis, blood taken before or within 7 days of starting treatment. Study-wide findings and caveats: Active tuberculosis cases were adults; controls were adolescents. GMM-specific TCRs were nearer to active tuberculosis alpha repertoires, suggesting expansion.

Turning to this clone: No antigen is known for it.

TCRdb's table, derived via immunoSEQ multiplex PCR, lists solely in-frame clones and lacks some. The table shows under 35,000 clones, with about 90% occurring only once. The material sequenced was PBMCs, taken at tuberculosis diagnosis. The clonotype comes from an adult with tuberculosis. Some clones in this sample may be carry-over from other donors' samples.

For the CDR3, the DNA is TGTGCCAGCAGAGGGACAGGGAACTATAATTCACCCCTCCACTTT. This sequence encodes CASRGTGNYNSPLHF. V is TRBV2 and J is TRBJ1-6; 9 nucleotides agree with TRBD1. CDR1 is SNHLY and CDR2 is FYNNEI in the germline V gene. The CDR3 consists of 15 residues. V lost 6 bases and J lost 3; bases outside the gene matches: 3.